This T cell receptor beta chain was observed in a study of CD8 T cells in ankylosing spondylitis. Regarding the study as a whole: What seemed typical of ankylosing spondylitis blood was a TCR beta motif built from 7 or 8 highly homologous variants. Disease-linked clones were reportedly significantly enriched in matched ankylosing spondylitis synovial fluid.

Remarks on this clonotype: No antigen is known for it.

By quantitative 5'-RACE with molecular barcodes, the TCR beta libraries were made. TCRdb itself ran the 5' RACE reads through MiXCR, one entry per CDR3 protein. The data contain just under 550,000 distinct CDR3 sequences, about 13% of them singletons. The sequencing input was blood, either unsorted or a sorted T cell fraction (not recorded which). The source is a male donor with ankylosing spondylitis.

The CDR3 bases are TGTGCCAGCAGCGGCCCTGGCGGGAGGCGGAATGAGCAGTTCTTC. Its protein product is CASSGPGGRRNEQFF. This chain uses TRBV7-6 with TRBJ2-1, with TRBD2 identical over 8 bases. The CDR3 is made up of 15 amino acids. Germline-derived CDR1 and CDR2 are SGHVS and FNYEAQ. Trimming removed 5 bases from V and 7 bases from J; junction bases left unmatched: 10.